This T cell receptor beta chain originates from a study of T-cell reconstitution after alpha-beta-depleted transplantation in children. This clonotype showed up many times. Unique molecular identifiers were used to barcode this TCRbeta library. TCRdb processed the PCR reads anew with MiXCR; each CDR3 protein has one entry. The data hold 70,000 to 95,000 distinct CDR3 sequences, with 12% observed a single time. Per the germline V gene, CDR1 is SGDLS and CDR2 is YYNGEE. The V end was cut by 4 bases, the J end by 7 bases, with 6 bases between. The CDR3 totals 12 residues. The receptor was derived from a human donor who donated a stem cell graft to a child with inherited bone marrow failure. The V and J genes are TRBV9 and TRBJ1-6; D is unresolved. The sequencing used PBMCs from the stem cell graft donor, collected from the stem cell graft. Written as DNA, the CDR3 is TGTGCCAGCAGCTCTACCAATTCACCCCTCCACTTT. It specifies CASSSTNSPLHF.